These T cell receptor beta chains were read from a single sample in a study of blood T cell repertoires in COVID-19. Clones were sequenced by immunoSEQ multiplex PCR, and TCRdb holds only the in-frame ones, with some missing. The sample records more than 85,000 clones, almost 85% being singletons. The source material was peripheral blood. The receptors come from a man between 65 and 79 years old with acute or convalescent COVID-19. Both conserved end residues are part of each CDR3. D genes are given only for firm matches. Only some rows state a clone size, as once, few, many or a class for expanded clones.

clone_size: .
d_call: TRBD1
v_call: TRBV29-1
j_call: TRBJ1-6
cdr3_length: 17
cdr3_aa: CSVNPGTGGFHNSPLHF
cdr3_nt: TGCAGCGTAAACCCCGGGACAGGGGGTTTCCATAATTCACCCCTCCACTTT

clone_size: .
d_call: TRBD2
v_call: TRBV19
j_call: TRBJ2-5
cdr3_length: 15
cdr3_aa: CASSMTSGGYETQYF
cdr3_nt: TGTGCCAGTAGTATGACTAGCGGGGGGTACGAGACCCAGTACTTC

clone_size: .
d_call: TRBD2
v_call: TRBV5-1
j_call: TRBJ2-5
cdr3_length: 15
cdr3_aa: CASSASGTRGETQYF
cdr3_nt: TGCGCCAGCAGCGCCTCCGGGACTAGGGGTGAGACCCAGTACTTC

clone_size: .
d_call: TRBD2
v_call: TRBV27
j_call: TRBJ2-5
cdr3_length: 15
cdr3_aa: CASSYSGRAQETQYF
cdr3_nt: TGTGCCAGCAGTTATAGCGGGAGGGCTCAAGAGACCCAGTACTTC

clone_size: .
d_call: .
v_call: TRBV5-4
j_call: TRBJ1-4
cdr3_length: 15
cdr3_aa: CASSLSSGTNEKLFF
cdr3_nt: TGTGCCAGCAGCTTGAGCTCGGGGACTAATGAAAAACTGTTTTTT

clone_size: .
d_call: .
v_call: TRBV11-2
j_call: TRBJ1-1
cdr3_length: 14
cdr3_aa: CASSLAAGNTEAFF
cdr3_nt: TGTGCCAGCAGCTTAGCTGCAGGGAACACTGAAGCTTTCTTT

clone_size: .
d_call: TRBD1
v_call: TRBV7-3
j_call: TRBJ2-7
cdr3_length: 14
cdr3_aa: CASSPQGASLEQYF
cdr3_nt: TGTGCCAGCAGCCCCCAGGGGGCCTCGTTGGAGCAGTACTTC

clone_size: .
d_call: .
v_call: TRBV7-9
j_call: TRBJ1-1
cdr3_length: 12
cdr3_aa: CASSLGLASAFF
cdr3_nt: TGTGCCAGCAGCTTAGGCCTGGCATCGGCTTTCTTT

clone_size: .
d_call: TRBD1
v_call: TRBV29-1
j_call: TRBJ2-7
cdr3_length: 15
cdr3_aa: CSVNSGQGNLYEQYF
cdr3_nt: TGCAGCGTTAACTCCGGACAGGGGAATCTGTACGAGCAGTACTTC

clone_size: .
d_call: .
v_call: TRBV5-1
j_call: TRBJ2-2
cdr3_length: 11
cdr3_aa: CASSFGGELFF
cdr3_nt: TGCGCCAGCAGCTTCGGCGGGGAGCTGTTTTTT

clone_size: .
d_call: TRBD1
v_call: TRBV19
j_call: TRBJ1-5
cdr3_length: 17
cdr3_aa: CASNPGGQGTVNQPQHF
cdr3_nt: TGTGCCAGTAACCCAGGAGGACAGGGAACGGTCAATCAGCCCCAGCATTTT

clone_size: .
d_call: TRBD2
v_call: TRBV3-1/TRBV3-2
j_call: TRBJ2-7
cdr3_length: 16
cdr3_aa: CASSQDLAGTAYEQYF
cdr3_nt: TGTGCCAGCAGCCAAGACTTAGCGGGAACCGCCTACGAGCAGTACTTC

clone_size: .
d_call: .
v_call: TRBV6-2/TRBV6-3
j_call: TRBJ2-7
cdr3_length: 14
cdr3_aa: CASSSKIRGYEQYF
cdr3_nt: TGTGCCAGCAGTTCCAAGATCAGGGGATACGAGCAGTACTTC

clone_size: .
d_call: .
v_call: TRBV10-1
j_call: TRBJ2-4
cdr3_length: 16
cdr3_aa: CASSDQPGSAKNIQYF
cdr3_nt: TGCGCCAGCAGTGATCAGCCGGGTTCGGCCAAAAACATTCAGTACTTC

clone_size: .
d_call: .
v_call: TRBV3-1/TRBV3-2
j_call: TRBJ1-2
cdr3_length: 13
cdr3_aa: CASSQDGDRIYTF
cdr3_nt: TGTGCCAGCAGTCAAGATGGAGACCGAATCTACACCTTC

clone_size: .
d_call: TRBD1
v_call: TRBV19
j_call: TRBJ1-5
cdr3_length: 15
cdr3_aa: CASSWDRGQYQPQHF
cdr3_nt: TGTGCCAGTAGCTGGGACAGGGGGCAGTATCAGCCCCAGCATTTT

clone_size: .
d_call: .
v_call: TRBV7-3
j_call: TRBJ2-3
cdr3_length: 15
cdr3_aa: CASSLTMTWTDTQYF
cdr3_nt: TGTGCCAGCAGCTTAACGATGACTTGGACAGATACGCAGTATTTT

clone_size: .
d_call: TRBD1
v_call: TRBV7-3
j_call: TRBJ2-7
cdr3_length: 14
cdr3_aa: CASSVQGRGYEQYF
cdr3_nt: TGTGCCAGCAGCGTACAGGGGAGAGGGTACGAGCAGTACTTC

clone_size: .
d_call: TRBD2
v_call: TRBV9
j_call: TRBJ2-1
cdr3_length: 15
cdr3_aa: CASSVVLAGANEQFF
cdr3_nt: TGTGCCAGCAGCGTTGTACTAGCGGGAGCCAATGAGCAGTTCTTC

clone_size: .
d_call: .
v_call: TRBV7-9
j_call: TRBJ1-2
cdr3_length: 11
cdr3_aa: CASKERSGDTF
cdr3_nt: TGTGCCAGCAAGGAGCGGTCCGGGGACACCTTC

clone_size: few
d_call: .
v_call: TRBV5-4
j_call: TRBJ2-7
cdr3_length: 12
cdr3_aa: CATLDLRYEQYF
cdr3_nt: TGTGCCACCCTGGATTTGAGGTACGAGCAGTACTTC

clone_size: .
d_call: TRBD1
v_call: TRBV7-9
j_call: TRBJ2-5
cdr3_length: 14
cdr3_aa: CASSQQGGTGTQYF
cdr3_nt: TGTGCCAGCAGCCAGCAAGGGGGCACGGGGACCCAGTACTTC

clone_size: .
d_call: .
v_call: TRBV29-1
j_call: TRBJ1-2
cdr3_length: 13
cdr3_aa: CSVDVAGVHGYTF
cdr3_nt: TGCAGCGTTGACGTAGCAGGGGTTCATGGCTACACCTTC